This T cell receptor beta chain was recorded in a study of T cells after yellow fever vaccination. Looking at the study overall: Those fractions that held only low numbers of cells were prepared using the SMART-Seq v4 Ultra Low Input RNA kit. Findings and limits, study-wide: One caveat is that FACS-sorted repertoires could contain abundant clonotypes contaminating from the bulk population.

TCRdb independently ran MiXCR on the 5' RACE reads; one entry per CDR3 protein. The sample holds 500,000 to 650,000 distinct CDR3 sequences, roughly a sixth seen once. Trimming removed 1 base at V and 1 base at J, with 16 bases between. This CDR3 region has 16 residues. Germline V gene lookup returns CDR1 GTSNPN and CDR2 SVGIG (reference sequence). The table lists this clonotype with a few counts. Its specificity is not known. The chain uses TRBV30 and TRBJ2-5; tentatively, D is TRBD1 (6 bases). The source is a man younger than 35 who received the YFV17D yellow fever vaccine. The sample consisted of PBMCs, taken about 5 days after the first yellow fever vaccination. CDR3 sequence (DNA): TGTGCCTGGAGTGATACCACCGGGACATTCCAAGAGACCCAGTACTTC. As protein: CAWSDTTGTFQETQYF.